This is a list of T cell receptor beta chains from one sample in a study of cytomegalovirus exposure and HLA in healthy donors. Produced via immunoSEQ multiplex PCR; TCRdb's table is partial and in-frame only. The sample has tens of thousands of clones; 70% to 85% are singletons. The sample was PBMCs. These receptors originate from a man younger than 40 in good health and CMV-seronegative. Both conserved end residues are trimmed from each CDR3.

v_call cdr3_aa
TRBV7-9 ASSLAAGKDYEQY
TRBV14 ASSHQATYEQY
TRBV19 ASNSGRGTDNEQF
TRBV11-1 ASSPRTGTGDTDTQY
TRBV21-1 ASSMTVAKNIQY
TRBV5-1 ASSLGIPRNEKLF
TRBV7-6 ASSRAGGREETQY
TRBV18 ASSPPSGGTYEQY
TRBV30 AWRQGVGTGELF
TRBV6-1 ASSEARVGTDTQY
TRBV7-3 ASRLPGQGSGLAGGNTGELF
TRBV10-1 ASSEGMAGGLNNEQF
TRBV5-4 ASSALSREGHYEQY
TRBV5-6 ASRLSSAGANVLT
TRBV7-2 ASSSQGYLSSPLH
TRBV7-9 ASSQFAGTGEFLWGTQY
TRBV21-1 ASSTGTLYTGELF